This T cell receptor beta chain originates from a study of blood T cell repertoires in COVID-19. Whole-study context: Sources were T cells, B-cell-depleted T cells, or PBMCs; the material itself was cDNA or gDNA.

The germline V and J ends were trimmed by 2 bases and 7 bases, with 17 bases remaining between them. This CDR3 spans 16 amino acids. CDR1 is MNHNS, CDR2 SASEGT, per germline. Authors' data handling: Amplification of reference gene primers was used by the study to estimate nucleated cell counts. Produced via immunoSEQ multiplex PCR; TCRdb's table is partial and in-frame only. That table gives V, J and clone size, and the DNA gave D and trimming. This repertoire shows 75,000 to 85,000 clones, roughly 81% found once; its top ten account for approximately 11%. The sequencing sample was made of peripheral blood. The V gene is TRBV6-1, the J gene TRBJ1-4, with D maybe TRBD1 (6 bases). This clonotype was sampled from a man between 60 and 75 years old with COVID-19, enrolled during active disease. CDR3 amino acids: CASSELPGQIIEKLFF. In DNA form, the CDR3 reads TGTGCCAGCAGTGAATTGCCGGGACAAATCATTGAAAAACTGTTTTTT.